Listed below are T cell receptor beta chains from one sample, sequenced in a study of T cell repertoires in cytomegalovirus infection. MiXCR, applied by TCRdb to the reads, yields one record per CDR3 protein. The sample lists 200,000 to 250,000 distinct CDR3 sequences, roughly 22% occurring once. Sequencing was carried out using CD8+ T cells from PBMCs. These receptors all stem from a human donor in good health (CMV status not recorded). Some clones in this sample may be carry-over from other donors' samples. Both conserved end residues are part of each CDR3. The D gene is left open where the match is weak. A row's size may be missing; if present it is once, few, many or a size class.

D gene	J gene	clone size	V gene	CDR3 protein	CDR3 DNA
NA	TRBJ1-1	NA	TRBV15	CATSRPVDPYKNTEAFF	TGTGCCACCAGCAGACCCGTCGACCCGTATAAGAACACTGAAGCTTTCTTT
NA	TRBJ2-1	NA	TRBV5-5	CASSFFLGNEQFF	TGTGCCAGCAGCTTTTTTCTAGGCAATGAGCAGTTCTTC
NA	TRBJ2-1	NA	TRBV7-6	CASSLADSGHEQFF	TGTGCCAGCAGCTTAGCCGACAGTGGCCATGAGCAGTTCTTC
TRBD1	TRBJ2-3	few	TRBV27	CASRTYGTVSTDTQYF	TGTGCCAGCAGGACCTATGGGACAGTTAGCACAGATACGCAGTATTTT
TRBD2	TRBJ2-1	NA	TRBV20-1	CSAPIAGGSYNEQFF	TGCAGTGCTCCGATAGCGGGGGGGTCCTACAATGAGCAGTTCTTC
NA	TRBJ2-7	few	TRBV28	CASSLQAGNEQYF	TGTGCCAGCAGTTTACAGGCAGGGAACGAGCAGTACTTC
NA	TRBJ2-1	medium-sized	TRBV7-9	CVMGPRVYNEQFF	TGTGTCATGGGCCCTAGGGTGTACAATGAGCAGTTCTTC
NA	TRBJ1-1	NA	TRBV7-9	CSSSYRLLEGDTEAFF	TGTTCCAGCAGCTACCGATTGTTAGAGGGAGACACTGAAGCTTTCTTT
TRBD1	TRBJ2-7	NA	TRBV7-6	CASSLAPGQGIHEQYF	TGTGCCAGCAGCTTAGCGCCAGGACAGGGTATCCACGAGCAGTACTTC
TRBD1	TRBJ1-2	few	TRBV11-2	CASSFTGAGYGYTF	TGTGCCAGCAGCTTCACAGGGGCGGGATATGGCTACACCTTC
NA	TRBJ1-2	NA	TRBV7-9	CASWDGPDGGGYTF	TGTGCCAGTTGGGACGGCCCTGATGGTGGTGGCTACACCTTC
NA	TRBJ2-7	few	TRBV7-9	CASSLRGTPYEQYF	TGTGCCAGCAGCTTACGGGGGACCCCCTACGAGCAGTACTTC
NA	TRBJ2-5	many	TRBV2	CASSERESETQYF	TGTGCCAGCAGTGAAAGGGAAAGCGAGACCCAGTACTTC
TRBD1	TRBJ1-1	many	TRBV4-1	CASSQDRVEAFF	TGCGCCAGCAGCCAGGACAGGGTGGAAGCTTTCTTT
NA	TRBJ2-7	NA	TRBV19	CATAGDTFYEQYF	TGTGCCACCGCAGGAGACACGTTCTACGAGCAGTACTTC
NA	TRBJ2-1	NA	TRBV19	CASSIVRHDSYNEQFF	TGTGCCAGTAGTATAGTTCGCCACGACTCCTACAATGAGCAGTTCTTC
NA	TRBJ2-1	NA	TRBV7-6	CASSSLPEGNEQFF	TGTGCCAGCAGCTCGCTCCCGGAGGGGAATGAGCAGTTCTTC
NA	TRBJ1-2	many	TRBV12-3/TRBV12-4	CASSSTDSLRKYGYTF	TGTGCCAGCAGTTCAACGGACAGCCTCCGGAAATATGGCTACACCTTC
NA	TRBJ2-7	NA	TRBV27	CASHDRSYEQYF	TGTGCCAGCCATGACAGGTCCTACGAGCAGTACTTC
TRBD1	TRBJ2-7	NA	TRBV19	CASSPGTVTQEQYF	TGTGCCAGTAGTCCGGGGACAGTGACTCAGGAGCAGTACTTC
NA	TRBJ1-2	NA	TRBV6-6	CASSPLDSLGEYGYTF	TGTGCCAGCAGTCCTCTGGACAGCCTCGGCGAGTATGGCTACACCTTC
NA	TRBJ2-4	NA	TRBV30	CAWSAVDSNIQYF	TGTGCCTGGAGTGCCGTGGACTCAAACATTCAGTACTTC
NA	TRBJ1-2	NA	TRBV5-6	CASSLASDYGYTF	TGTGCCAGCAGCTTGGCGTCTGACTATGGCTACACCTTC
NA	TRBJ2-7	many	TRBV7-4	CASSLDYGRFSYEQYF	TGTGCCAGCAGCTTAGATTACGGAAGGTTCTCCTACGAGCAGTACTTC
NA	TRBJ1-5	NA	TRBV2	CASTFNSNQPQHF	TGTGCCAGTACATTTAATAGCAATCAGCCCCAGCATTTT
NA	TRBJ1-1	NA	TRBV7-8	CASSLLGPGDTEAFF	TGTGCCAGCAGCTTATTAGGGCCAGGTGATACTGAAGCTTTCTTT